A single sample gave rise to the 25 T cell receptor beta chains below, sequenced in a study of cytomegalovirus exposure and HLA in healthy donors. TCRdb keeps only in-frame clones here, not all; method: immunoSEQ multiplex PCR. Of 60,000 or so clones listed, about 91% were seen once; the top ten hold about 2.2%. The sample consisted of PBMCs. Every receptor here comes from a woman in her twenties or thirties in good health and CMV-seronegative.

This sequence joins TRBV6-1 and TRBJ1-5, with TRBD1 identical over 7 bases. This CDR3 is built from 15 residues. The junction had 5 bases not matched to a gene; V was cut back by 6 bases and J by 0 bases. Per the germline V gene, CDR1 is MNHNS and CDR2 is SASEGT. The CDR3 is CASSLYRGSNQPQHF. The CDR3, as DNA: TGTGCCAGCAGCCTATACAGGGGTAGCAATCAGCCCCAGCATTTT.

The V gene is TRBV6-5, the J gene TRBJ1-2; possibly TRBD1 for D (5 bases). The V gene's germline CDR1 is MNHEY and CDR2 SVGAGI. This CDR3 is 14 amino acids long. Trimming removed 3 bases from V and 0 bases from J, with 8 bases in between. The CDR3 here is CASSYAGTNYGYTF. The CDR3, as DNA: TGTGCCAGCAGTTATGCAGGGACTAACTATGGCTACACCTTC.

This clone is a singleton in its sample. The CDR3 is CASSIAEVNRAQETQYF. The DNA for the CDR3 is TGCGCCAGCAGCATCGCAGAAGTAAACAGGGCACAAGAGACCCAGTACTTC. This rearrangement joins TRBV5-1 to TRBJ2-5; possible D gene TRBD1, 6 bases. This CDR3 contains 17 residues. V was shortened by 4 bases and J by 2 bases, with 21 bases between the two germline ends. CDR1 and CDR2 (germline): SGHRS, YFSETQ.

This chain joins TRBV15 and TRBJ2-5; maybe TRBD2 (5 bases). V shed 0 bases and J shed 0 bases, with 17 bases lying between them. Germline CDR1 LNHNV, CDR2 YYDKDF (reference sequence). The CDR3 covers 18 residues. In nucleotides, the CDR3 is TGTGCCACCAGCAGAGATCCGGGGTCTGATCCACACCAAGAGACCCAGTACTTC. This translates into CATSRDPGSDPHQETQYF.

The J gene is TRBJ1-1, the V gene TRBV5-1; the D is unclear. Germline V gene lookup returns CDR1 SGHRS and CDR2 YFSETQ. V dropped 9 bases and J dropped 1 base, with 16 bases sitting between them. The CDR3 length is 14 residues. The CDR3 loop reads CATSVEPGNTEAFF. CDR3 DNA sequence: TGCGCCACCTCGGTAGAACCAGGGAACACTGAAGCTTTCTTT. Filled out from reference TRBV5-1 and TRBJ1-1, the complete variable domain reads KAGVTQTPRYLIKTRGQQVTLSCSPISGHRSVSWYQQTPGQGLQFLFEYFSETQRNKGNFPGRFSGRQFSNSRSEMNVSTLELGDSALYLCATSVEPGNTEAFFGQGTRLTVV.

The rearrangement joins TRBV5-8 to TRBJ2-7; 9 nucleotides agree with TRBD1. The CDR3 contains 15 residues. V dropped 3 bases and J dropped 4; count of bases not matched to a gene: 8. In germline, CDR1 is SGHTS, CDR2 YDEGEE. CDR3 in amino acids: CASSWEGQGTYEQYF. CDR3 DNA: TGTGCCAGCAGCTGGGAAGGACAGGGGACGTACGAGCAGTACTTC.

This chain joins TRBV5-6 and TRBJ2-7; TRBD1 aligns across 7 bases. This CDR3 has 15 residues. V shed 3 bases, J shed 2 bases, and the junction held 8 bases outside the gene matches. Germline V gene sequence: CDR1 SGHDT, CDR2 YYEEEE. CDR3 coding DNA: TGTGCCAGCAGCTCTCCGGGACAGTACCCCTACGAGCAGTACTTC. Protein product: CASSSPGQYPYEQYF.

On this clone: This sample includes further DNA sequences coding for the same CDR3. This chain connects TRBV9 to TRBJ1-1, with 8 bases fitting TRBD1. V dropped 0 bases and J dropped 4; count of bases not matched to a gene: 2. This CDR3 contains 14 residues. From germline, CDR1 is SGDLS and CDR2 YYNGEE. CDR3 DNA: TGTGCCAGCAGCGTAGAACAGGGGGGCACTGAAGCTTTCTTT. Amino acid sequence: CASSVEQGGTEAFF.

The chain combines TRBV5-6 with TRBJ2-1; no firm D call. The V and J ends lost 4 bases and 8 bases respectively, with 19 bases between them. Germline loops: CDR1 SGHDT, CDR2 YYEEEE. The CDR3 has 15 amino acids. This CDR3 is CASSGEVVPTYEQFF. The CDR3 nucleotides are TGTGCCAGCAGCGGTGAGGTAGTCCCTACATATGAGCAGTTCTTC. Full variable domain (rest looked up from reference TRBV5-6 and TRBJ2-1): DAGVTQSPTHLIKTRGQQVTLRCSPKSGHDTVSWYQQALGQGPQFIFQYYEEEERQRGNFPDRFSGHQFPNYSSELNVNALLLGDSALYLCASSGEVVPTYEQFFGPGTRLTVL.

The rearrangement links TRBV19 to TRBJ2-1, with 8 nucleotides matching TRBD2. J lost 7 bases, V lost 6 bases, and 11 bases had no gene match. The CDR3 runs 15 residues. The V gene's germline CDR1 is LNHDA and CDR2 SQIVND (reference sequence). Here the CDR3 DNA reads TGTGCCAGTAGGATAAGCGGGAGAGGTCAGAATGAGCAGTTCTTC. Protein sequence: CASRISGRGQNEQFF. The complete variable domain, with remaining parts taken from reference TRBV19 and TRBJ2-1, reads DGGITQSPKYLFRKEGQNVTLSCEQNLNHDAMYWYRQDPGQGLRLIYYSQIVNDFQKGDIAEGYSVSREKKESFPLTVTSAQKNPTAFYLCASRISGRGQNEQFFGPGTRLTVL.

This clone was picked up one time. The chain is built from TRBV11-3 and TRBJ2-1; TRBD2 aligns across 7 bases. The germline V gene has CDR1 SGHNT and CDR2 YENEEA. The V segment lost 1 base and the J segment 7 bases; nucleotides outside the gene matches: 4. CDR3 size: 14 residues. The DNA for the CDR3 is TGTGCCAGCAGCTTAGGTGTGGGGGGGAATGAGCAGTTCTTC. Translating gives CASSLGVGGNEQFF.

The chain links TRBV30 to TRBJ1-2, with D possibly matching TRBD1 (6 bases). There are 13 residues in the CDR3. Trimming pared 4 bases from V and 2 bases from J, leaving 11 bases between. The germline V gene has CDR1 GTSNPN and CDR2 SVGIG (reference sequence). Here the CDR3 reads CAWNPGVNYGYTF. The CDR3 DNA follows: TGTGCCTGGAACCCAGGGGTCAACTATGGCTACACCTTC.

V gene TRBV7-2 combines with J gene TRBJ2-1; 12 positions agree with TRBD2. The germline CDR1 and CDR2 sequences are SGHTA and FQGNSA. V lost 2 bases, J lost 7 bases, and 3 bases stayed unmatched. This CDR3 region has 15 residues. Here the CDR3 reads CASSLLAGGGNEQFF. CDR3 coding DNA: TGTGCCAGCAGCTTACTAGCGGGAGGGGGGAATGAGCAGTTCTTC.

The gene calls are TRBV2 and TRBJ2-3; 11 bases align to TRBD2. The CDR3 loop spans 17 amino acids. Unmatched junction bases numbered 15, after V lost 8 bases and J lost 5 bases. Germline lookup yields CDR1 SNHLY and CDR2 FYNNEI. CDR3 nucleotides: TGTGCCAGCGAACCGGTAGAACTAGCGGGAGCGGGAGATACGCAGTATTTT. This codes for CASEPVELAGAGDTQYF.

V is TRBV7-9 and J is TRBJ1-4; D is ambiguous. V lost 5 bases to trimming and J lost 8 bases, with 15 bases between them. CDR1 is SEHNR and CDR2 is FQNEAQ in the germline V gene (reference sequence). The CDR3 is 14 amino acids. CDR3 in amino acids: CASSPSVGSEKLFF. In DNA, the CDR3 is TGTGCCAGCAGCCCCTCGGTGGGGAGCGAAAAACTGTTTTTT.

The rearrangement links TRBV7-3 to TRBJ2-6; D call uncertain. V lost 5 bases and J lost 0, with 11 bases in between. The CDR3 has 16 amino acids. Germline CDR1 is SGHTA and CDR2 is FQGTGA. The CDR3 spells CASSPGASSGANVLTF. The CDR3 DNA reads as TGTGCCAGCAGCCCGGGTGCCTCCTCTGGGGCCAACGTCCTGACTTTC. The full variable domain, with the rest looked up from reference TRBV7-3 and TRBJ2-6, is GAGVSQTPSNKVTEKGKYVELRCDPISGHTALYWYRQSLGQGPEFLIYFQGTGAADDSGLPNDRFFAVRPEGSVSTLKIQRTERGDSAVYLCASSPGASSGANVLTFGAGSRLTVL.

The rearrangement links TRBV6-1 to TRBJ1-3, with no clear D. Trimming pared 4 bases from V and 2 bases from J, leaving 9 bases between. The CDR3 has 14 residues. From germline, CDR1 is MNHNS and CDR2 SASEGT. CDR3 protein: CASSVAGAGNTIYF. The CDR3 region has the DNA TGTGCCAGCAGTGTCGCAGGTGCTGGAAACACCATATATTTT.

The V gene is TRBV10-1, the J gene TRBJ2-3; the D gene is possibly TRBD2 (5 bases). The CDR3 is 14 residues long. With 1 base removed from V and 4 bases from J, the gap between germline ends came to 9 bases. Germline lookup yields CDR1 WNHNN and CDR2 SYGVQD (reference sequence). CDR3 in DNA: TGCGCCAGCAGTGAGTTAGAGGGAGCAGATACGCAGTATTTT. Its translation is CASSELEGADTQYF.

This chain links TRBV21-1 with TRBJ2-1; the table's D call, TRBD1, was not checked against the DNA. TRBV21-1 is termed a pseudogene. The CDR3 sequence is 13 residues long. CDR3 protein: CASRNNSYNEQFF. The CDR3 bases are TGTGCCAGCAGGAACAACAGCTACAATGAGCAGTTCTTC.

The gene calls are TRBV6-5 and TRBJ2-2; 9 bases match TRBD2. From germline, CDR1 is MNHEY and CDR2 SVGAGI. The ends lost 6 bases at V and 2 bases at J; junction bases unmatched: 4. The CDR3 is 15 residues long. CDR3 nucleotides: TGTGCCAGCAGAAAGGGACTAGCTAACACCGGGGAGCTGTTTTTT. Translated: CASRKGLANTGELFF.

The chain employs TRBV6-5 and TRBJ2-3, with 10 positions matching TRBD1. The CDR3 runs 16 residues. Germline loops: CDR1 MNHEY, CDR2 SVGAGI. Losses at the gene ends were 2 bases for V and 2 bases for J; bases not matched to a gene: 4. DNA of the CDR3: TGTGCCAGCAGTTACCGCGGGACAGGGGTCACAGATACGCAGTATTTT. Translating it yields CASSYRGTGVTDTQYF.

This chain links TRBV5-1 with TRBJ2-3, with 8 nucleotides matching TRBD2. J lost 4 bases, V lost 4 bases, and 2 bases had no gene match. The CDR3 covers 13 residues. Germline V CDR1 and CDR2: SGHRS, YFSETQ. CDR3 coding DNA: TGCGCCAGCAGCCCCGGGAGGGCAGATACGCAGTATTTT. Protein sequence: CASSPGRADTQYF.

The CDR3 here is CSVEDRGSGITGELFF. The CDR3 nucleotides are TGCAGCGTTGAAGATCGGGGTAGCGGGATCACCGGGGAGCTGTTTTTT. The genes are TRBV29-1 and TRBJ2-2; 8 bases are shared with TRBD2. Germline CDR1 and CDR2: SQVTM and ANQGSEA. This CDR3 has 16 amino acids. The V and J ends lost 0 bases and 4 bases, in that order; junction bases with no gene match: 7.

V is TRBV5-5 and J is TRBJ2-1, with TRBD2 identical over 7 bases. The CDR3 contains 17 residues. With V trimmed by 2 bases and J by 2 bases, 10 bases remained unmatched. Germline CDR1 is SGHKS and CDR2 is YYEKEE (reference sequence). The DNA for the CDR3 is TGTGCCAGCAGCTTATCTGGCGCGGGAGTCCCCTACAATGAGCAGTTCTTC. It yields the protein CASSLSGAGVPYNEQFF.

This rearrangement joins TRBV27 to TRBJ2-7, with 11 positions matching TRBD2. Losses at the gene ends were 2 bases for V and 4 bases for J; bases not matched to a gene: 19. The CDR3 is 20 amino acids. The germline V gene has CDR1 MNHEY and CDR2 SMNVEV (reference sequence). DNA of the CDR3: TGTGCCAGCAGTTTAACAGGGCTAGCGGGAGGCCCGTCCCATTATTACGAGCAGTACTTC. It codes for CASSLTGLAGGPSHYYEQYF.